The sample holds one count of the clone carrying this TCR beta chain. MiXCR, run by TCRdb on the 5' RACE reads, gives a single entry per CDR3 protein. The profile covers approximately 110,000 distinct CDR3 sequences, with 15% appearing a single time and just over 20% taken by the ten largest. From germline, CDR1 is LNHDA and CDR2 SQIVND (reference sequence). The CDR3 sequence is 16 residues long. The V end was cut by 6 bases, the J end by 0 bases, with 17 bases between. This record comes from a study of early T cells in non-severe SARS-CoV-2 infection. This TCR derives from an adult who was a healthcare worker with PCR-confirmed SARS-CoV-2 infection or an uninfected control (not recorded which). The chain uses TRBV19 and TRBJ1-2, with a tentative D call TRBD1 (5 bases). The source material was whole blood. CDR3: CASRHISGTPNYGYTF. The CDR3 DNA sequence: TGTGCCAGTAGGCATATCTCCGGGACGCCTAACTATGGCTACACCTTC. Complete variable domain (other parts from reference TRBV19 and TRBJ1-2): DGGITQSPKYLFRKEGQNVTLSCEQNLNHDAMYWYRQDPGQGLRLIYYSQIVNDFQKGDIAEGYSVSREKKESFPLTVTSAQKNPTAFYLCASRHISGTPNYGYTFGSGTRLTVV.